Presented here are 32 T cell receptor beta chains from one specimen sequenced in a study of shared clonotypes between healthy human individuals. Using immunoSEQ multiplex PCR, the repertoire was profiled, and TCRdb retains in-frame clones only, with some absent. The sample includes 2.3 million or so clones, about 92% of them seen just once. Sequencing used naive CD4+ T cells from PBMCs. Subset reported: CD45RA+ positively selected. The origin of the receptors is a man aged 18 to 29 in good health. Some clones in this sample may be carry-over from other donors' samples.

The chain carries TRBV7-2 and TRBJ1-5, with 7 bases aligning to TRBD1. CDR1 and CDR2 from the germline V gene are SGHTA and FQGNSA. CDR3 length equals 14 residues. V shed 2 bases and J 4 bases; nucleotides not matched to a gene: 2. The CDR3 coding sequence is TGTGCCAGCAGCTTAACGACAGGGAATCAGCCCCAGCATTTT. Translation gives CASSLTTGNQPQHF. The full variable domain, its missing parts supplied by reference TRBV7-2 and TRBJ1-5, is GAGVSQSPSNKVTEKGKDVELRCDPISGHTALYWYRQSLGQGLEFLIYFQGNSAPDKSGLPSDRFSAERTGGSVSTLTIQRTQQEDSAVYLCASSLTTGNQPQHFGDGTRLSIL.

This clone was seen just once. The chain links TRBV5-1 to TRBJ2-5, with TRBD2 identical over 13 bases. Germline V gene lookup returns CDR1 SGHRS and CDR2 YFSETQ. Losses at the gene ends were 2 bases for V and 2 bases for J; bases not matched to a gene: 9. This CDR3 comprises 18 residues. The CDR3 bases are TGCGCCAGCAGCTTCAGGACTAGCGGGAGTAGTGAACAAGAGACCCAGTACTTC. Protein sequence: CASSFRTSGSSEQETQYF.

J is TRBJ2-3 and V is TRBV5-4; TRBD2 agrees at 8 bases. The CDR3 runs to 16 residues. CDR1 is SGHNT, CDR2 YYREEE, per germline (reference sequence). After removal of 6 bases from V and 2 bases from J, the junction contained 11 bases not matched to a gene. CDR3 protein: CASNRRREVATDTQYF. Here the CDR3 DNA reads TGTGCCAGCAACCGTCGGCGGGAGGTCGCCACAGATACGCAGTATTTT.

The V and J genes are TRBV28 and TRBJ1-3, with no clear D. This CDR3 has 14 residues. Deletions cut 6 bases from V and 3 bases from J, with 12 bases between. Germline loops: CDR1 MDHEN, CDR2 SYDVKM. The CDR3 region is CASRTVVDGNTIYF. CDR3 DNA sequence: TGTGCCAGCAGAACAGTGGTAGATGGAAACACCATATATTTT.

V gene TRBV6-4 combines with J gene TRBJ2-6, with D unresolved. V lost 3 bases to trimming and J lost 0 bases, with 6 bases between them. The CDR3 is made up of 15 amino acids. Germline values: CDR1 MRHNA, CDR2 SNTAGT. The CDR3 DNA sequence: TGTGCCAGCAGTGATGAGCTCTCTGGGGCCAACGTCCTGACTTTC. Its protein product is CASSDELSGANVLTF.

V usage is TRBV30 and J usage is TRBJ1-5; D is undetermined. Trimming took off 1 base at V and 9 bases at J, with 10 bases between the two ends. Germline V lookup: CDR1 GTSNPN, CDR2 SVGIG (reference sequence). The CDR3 extends over 12 amino acids. DNA of the CDR3: TGTGCCTGGAGTGGCGGAGGGAGGCCCCAGCATTTT. Its translation: CAWSGGGRPQHF.

The chain couples TRBV6-5 to TRBJ1-4, with TRBD1 identical over 7 bases. V was clipped by 5 bases and J by 1 base; unmatched bases: 1. CDR1 is MNHEY and CDR2 is SVGAGI in the germline V gene. The CDR3 is 14 residues long. CDR3 coding DNA: TGTGCCAGCAGTAACAGGGGAACTAATGAAAAACTGTTTTTT. It codes for CASSNRGTNEKLFF.

This chain connects TRBV5-5 to TRBJ1-5, with 8 bases fitting TRBD1. Germline lookup yields CDR1 SGHKS and CDR2 YYEKEE (reference sequence). J was trimmed by 5 bases and V by 4 bases; bases with no gene match: 8. CDR3 length equals 15 residues. The CDR3 loop reads CASSLDRAGYQPQHF. CDR3 DNA sequence: TGTGCCAGCAGCCTGGACAGGGCAGGATATCAGCCCCAGCATTTT.

V is TRBV6-6 and J is TRBJ1-1, with D possibly matching TRBD1 (5 bases). The CDR3 has 12 amino acids. Germline values: CDR1 MNHNY, CDR2 SVGAGI (reference sequence). Trimming took 5 bases from V and 10 from J, leaving 14 bases between them. CDR3: CASSQVGTGAFF. The CDR3 nucleotides are TGTGCCAGCAGTCAAGTCGGGACCGGAGCTTTCTTT.

This chain links TRBV28 with TRBJ2-1; 11 positions agree with TRBD1. The germline V gene has CDR1 MDHEN and CDR2 SYDVKM. V was clipped by 5 bases and J by 7 bases; unmatched bases: 7. This CDR3 contains 15 residues. CDR3 loop: CASSRYGTGGNEQFF. The CDR3 nucleotides are TGTGCCAGCAGTCGCTACGGGACAGGGGGGAATGAGCAGTTCTTC. The variable domain in full, with the rest retrieved from reference TRBV28 and TRBJ2-1, is DVKVTQSSRYLVKRTGEKVFLECVQDMDHENMFWYRQDPGLGLRLIYFSYDVKMKEKGDIPEGYSVSREKKERFSLILESASTNQTSMYLCASSRYGTGGNEQFFGPGTRLTVL.

This rearrangement joins TRBV28 to TRBJ2-3, with 9 bases matching TRBD2. The CDR3 is 15 residues long. With V trimmed by 7 bases and J by 6 bases, 11 bases remained unmatched. The germline V gene encodes CDR1 MDHEN and CDR2 SYDVKM. The CDR3 bases are TGTGCCAGCACTTTTCGGGCGGGAGGGGGCGATACGCAGTATTTT. Translated, it gives CASTFRAGGGDTQYF.

This chain joins TRBV5-1 and TRBJ2-1; 12 nucleotides line up with TRBD1. The germline V gene has CDR1 SGHRS and CDR2 YFSETQ. The ends lost 1 base at V and 8 bases at J; junction bases unmatched: 7. CDR3 length: 16 residues. The CDR3 DNA is TGCGCCAGCAGCTTGCCACCGGGACAGGGGGCCTATGAGCAGTTCTTC. Its protein product is CASSLPPGQGAYEQFF.

This clone was detected only a few times. The gene calls are TRBV5-8 and TRBJ2-7; 12 nucleotides line up with TRBD1. Per germline, CDR1 SGHTS and CDR2 YDEGEE. The J segment lost 3 bases and the V segment lost 4 bases, leaving 8 bases of the junction unmatched. This CDR3 is built from 16 residues. CDR3: CASSRTGTGGVYEQYF. CDR3 DNA sequence: TGTGCCAGCAGCCGAACCGGGACAGGGGGCGTCTACGAGCAGTACTTC.

The J gene is TRBJ2-7, the V gene TRBV28; TRBD1 matches at 7 bases. The CDR3 sequence is 14 residues long. Losses at the gene ends were 7 bases for V and 2 bases for J; bases not matched to a gene: 8. Germline CDR1 and CDR2: MDHEN and SYDVKM. CDR3 amino acids: CASIADRVAYEQYF. CDR3 nucleotide sequence: TGTGCCAGCATCGCCGACAGGGTGGCCTACGAGCAGTACTTC.

A single count supports this clone. The chain combines TRBV5-4 with TRBJ2-7; 9 bases map to TRBD2. The germline gives CDR1 SGHNT, CDR2 YYREEE (reference sequence). The ends lost 0 bases at V and 7 bases at J; junction bases unmatched: 8. This CDR3 is built from 15 residues. CDR3 sequence: CASSLAVAGASEQYF. The CDR3 coding sequence is TGTGCCAGCAGCTTGGCGGTAGCGGGAGCTTCAGAGCAGTACTTC.

About this clone itself: This specimen includes other DNA sequences encoding the same CDR3. This chain connects TRBV6-5 to TRBJ2-6; D gene ambiguous. The CDR3 is made up of 15 amino acids. Germline CDR1 MNHEY, CDR2 SVGAGI. V dropped 0 bases and J dropped 4 bases, with 7 bases sitting between them. CDR3 region: CASSYSATGANVLTF. The CDR3, as DNA: TGTGCCAGCAGTTACTCGGCGACGGGGGCCAACGTCCTGACTTTC.

The CDR3: CASSGQPNNEQFF. CDR3 nucleotide sequence: TGTGCCAGCAGCGGACAGCCCAACAATGAGCAGTTCTTC. The V call is TRBV7-3, the J call TRBJ2-1, with D perhaps TRBD1 (6 bases). Germline lookup yields CDR1 SGHTA and CDR2 FQGTGA. This CDR3 has 13 residues. Trimming pared 5 bases from V and 5 bases from J, leaving 10 bases between.

The chain links TRBV18 to TRBJ2-1; no clear D gene. Trimming removed 0 bases at V and 5 bases at J, with 11 bases between. In germline, CDR1 is KGHSH, CDR2 LQKENI. This CDR3 comprises 15 residues. The CDR3 region has the DNA TGTGCCAGCTCACCACCCGGGTCGTACCACAATGAGCAGTTCTTC. Protein: CASSPPGSYHNEQFF.

The V and J genes are TRBV6-1 and TRBJ1-5; TRBD1 might be the D (5 bases). The CDR3 covers 16 residues. Per the germline V gene, CDR1 is MNHNS and CDR2 is SASEGT. Trimming stripped 1 base from V and 6 bases from J, with 16 bases between. CDR3 sequence: CASSEDKIRVAQPQHF. The CDR3 bases are TGTGCCAGCAGTGAAGACAAAATCAGGGTTGCTCAGCCCCAGCATTTT.

The V and J genes are TRBV27 and TRBJ2-6, with D unclear. Between the trimmed V and J ends, which lost 5 bases and 0 bases, there was a span of 8 bases. This CDR3 is 15 amino acids long. CDR1 and CDR2 from the germline V gene are MNHEY and SMNVEV (reference sequence). The CDR3 DNA sequence: TGTGCCAGCAGTGTCCTCTCCTCTGGGGCCAACGTCCTGACTTTC. This gives the protein CASSVLSSGANVLTF.

CDR3 sequence (DNA): TGTGCCAGCAGCTTGGCGCAAGGCACAGATACGCAGTATTTT. The encoded protein is CASSLAQGTDTQYF. This chain links TRBV5-4 with TRBJ2-3, with D unclear. The CDR3 totals 14 residues. CDR1 is SGHNT and CDR2 is YYREEE in the germline V gene (reference sequence). V lost 0 bases and J 1 base, leaving 6 bases between the germline ends.

The genes are TRBV9 and TRBJ2-3, with TRBD2 matching 8 bases. The CDR3 length is 17 residues. Looked up from germline, CDR1 is SGDLS and CDR2 is YYNGEE. The V gene end was trimmed by 4 bases and the J gene end by 5 bases; junction bases not matched to a gene: 15. The CDR3 DNA is TGTGCCAGCAGCAAAGGCCCCAAAGCGGGAGTGGGAGATACGCAGTATTTT. Translation gives CASSKGPKAGVGDTQYF.

The genes are TRBV11-2 and TRBJ2-2; D is undetermined. CDR3 length: 17 residues. The ends were cut back, 2 bases at V and 0 bases at J, with 13 bases in the middle. CDR1 and CDR2 (germline): SGHAT, FQNNGV. In DNA, the CDR3 is TGTGCCAGCAGCTTAATATTCAGGACGCCGAACACCGGGGAGCTGTTTTTT. As protein: CASSLIFRTPNTGELFF.

The chain uses TRBV28 and TRBJ2-7; maybe TRBD2 (8 bases). V lost 10 bases, J lost 6 bases, and 19 bases lay in between. This CDR3 comprises 13 residues. CDR1 MDHEN and CDR2 SYDVKM come from the germline V gene. The CDR3 spells CATVLAAGGEQYF. The CDR3, as DNA: TGTGCCACCGTACTAGCGGCAGGGGGCGAGCAGTACTTC.

In its sample, this clone was seen a few times. The chain uses TRBV30 and TRBJ1-2, with 7 bases fitting TRBD1. Per the germline V gene, CDR1 is GTSNPN and CDR2 is SVGIG (reference sequence). The ends lost 4 bases at V and 3 bases at J; junction bases unmatched: 2. This CDR3 spans 12 amino acids. The CDR3 is CAWMGQYYGYTF. In DNA form, the CDR3 reads TGTGCCTGGATGGGACAGTACTATGGCTACACCTTC.

This sequence joins TRBV5-1 and TRBJ1-3, with 7 bases matching TRBD1. The CDR3 covers 14 residues. J gave up 4 bases and V 1 base, and 2 bases lay outside the gene matches. Germline values: CDR1 SGHRS, CDR2 YFSETQ. The CDR3 is CASSLTRGGNTIYF. For the CDR3, the DNA is TGCGCCAGCAGCTTGACCAGGGGGGGAAACACCATATATTTT. The whole variable domain, remainder taken from reference TRBV5-1 and TRBJ1-3, is KAGVTQTPRYLIKTRGQQVTLSCSPISGHRSVSWYQQTPGQGLQFLFEYFSETQRNKGNFPGRFSGRQFSNSRSEMNVSTLELGDSALYLCASSLTRGGNTIYFGEGSWLTVV.

This chain joins TRBV5-1 and TRBJ2-5, with no clear D. V dropped 6 bases and J dropped 0 bases, with 3 bases sitting between them. Looked up from germline, CDR1 is SGHRS and CDR2 is YFSETQ. The CDR3 runs 11 residues. The CDR3 region is CASIDQETQYF. DNA for the CDR3: TGCGCCAGCATCGACCAAGAGACCCAGTACTTC.

Remarks on this clone: This specimen includes other DNA sequences encoding the same CDR3. The V gene is TRBV10-3, the J gene TRBJ1-1; possible D gene TRBD1, 6 bases. V dropped 3 bases and J dropped 4 bases, with 9 bases sitting between them. Looked up from germline, CDR1 is ENHRY and CDR2 is SYGVKD. CDR3 size: 13 residues. The CDR3 reads CAISEKGGTEAFF. The CDR3 region has the DNA TGTGCCATCAGTGAAAAAGGGGGCACTGAAGCTTTCTTT.

This chain links TRBV28 with TRBJ2-3; TRBD2 might be the D (5 bases). The CDR3 is made up of 13 amino acids. V lost 7 bases, J lost 6 bases, and 14 bases lay in between. The germline V gene encodes CDR1 MDHEN and CDR2 SYDVKM. This chain's CDR3 is CASTPEGPDTQYF. CDR3 coding DNA: TGTGCCAGCACCCCCGAGGGTCCGGATACGCAGTATTTT.

J is TRBJ2-5 and V is TRBV21-1; TRBD2, the table's D call, lacks a check against the DNA. TRBV21-1 is a documented pseudogene. This CDR3 is 15 amino acids long. CDR3 sequence: CASSNWLAVEETQYF. DNA for the CDR3: TGTGCCAGCAGCAACTGGCTAGCGGTAGAAGAGACCCAGTACTTC.

The J gene is TRBJ2-3, the V gene TRBV27, with D possibly matching TRBD1 (5 bases). CDR3 length equals 15 residues. The germline V gene has CDR1 MNHEY and CDR2 SMNVEV (reference sequence). Trimming pared 3 bases from V and 2 bases from J, leaving 12 bases between. CDR3 nucleotides: TGTGCCAGCAGTTTTCAGGCCAGGGCCACAGATACGCAGTATTTT. The encoded protein is CASSFQARATDTQYF.

This sequence joins TRBV15 and TRBJ1-1, with D tentatively TRBD1 (5 bases). Trimming stripped 0 bases from V and 2 bases from J, with 16 bases between. The CDR3 totals 17 residues. Germline V gene data show CDR1 as LNHNV and CDR2 as YYDKDF (reference sequence). DNA of the CDR3: TGTGCCACCAGCAGAGATGGTTTAGGGAGGGGTAACACTGAAGCTTTCTTT. It translates to CATSRDGLGRGNTEAFF.